This passage covers 10 T cell receptor beta chains from one sample sequenced in a study of T-cell reconstitution after alpha-beta-depleted transplantation in children. Preparation of the TCRbeta library involved a method that used unique molecular identifiers. TCRdb re-analysed the PCR reads in MiXCR, keeping a single row per CDR3 protein. The data contain over 100,000 distinct CDR3 sequences, roughly 7.6% of them seen just once; the ten biggest clones take up 15% to 20%. The sample in question was PBMCs, obtained before TCRalphabeta/CD19-depleted stem cell transplant. These receptors originate from a boy between 2 and 10 years old with acute lymphoblastic leukemia, due to receive a stem cell transplant.

This clonotype occurred a few times. CDR3 sequence (DNA): TGCGCCAGCAGTGTCCTTTCCGAATATCCGTCCTACAATGAGCAGTTCTTC. Translated: CASSVLSEYPSYNEQFF. The chain carries TRBV10-2 and TRBJ2-1, with D hard to call. From germline, CDR1 is WSHSY and CDR2 SAAADI. This CDR3 has 17 residues. V lost 4 bases and J lost 1, with 17 bases in between.

This clonotype showed up just a few times. This rearrangement joins TRBV3-1 to TRBJ2-3; D remains unclear. Germline V gene lookup returns CDR1 LGHDT and CDR2 YNNKEL (reference sequence). V was cut by 0 bases and J by 2 bases, with 6 bases left in between. The CDR3 spans 14 residues. CDR3 amino acids: CASSQEPNTDTQYF. For the CDR3, the DNA is TGTGCCAGCAGCCAAGAGCCTAACACAGATACGCAGTATTTT.

The rearrangement joins TRBV4-1 to TRBJ1-1; D remains unclear. Germline V gene data show CDR1 as MGHRA and CDR2 as YSYEKL. This CDR3 has 14 amino acids. The V end lost 4 bases, the J end lost 5 bases, and 14 bases lay between the germline ends. CDR3 in DNA: TGCGCCAGCAGCCGGGTCGGAGCGACGACTGAAGCTTTCTTT. Protein sequence: CASSRVGATTEAFF.

Ten or more counts support this clonotype. V is TRBV11-2 and J is TRBJ2-1, with 11 bases aligning to TRBD2. The CDR3 is made up of 18 amino acids. CDR1 and CDR2 (germline): SGHAT, FQNNGV. The V gene end was trimmed by 3 bases and the J gene end by 8 bases; junction bases not matched to a gene: 15. The CDR3 DNA reads as TGTGCCAGCAGCTTCCTAGCGGGGGGTCACCCCCCTTCTGATGAGCAGTTCTTC. This translates into CASSFLAGGHPPSDEQFF.

This clonotype was recorded many times. V gene TRBV4-1 combines with J gene TRBJ2-5, with 15 bases that match TRBD2. Germline V gives CDR1 MGHRA, CDR2 YSYEKL. This CDR3 contains 19 residues. Trimming removed 5 bases from V and 3 bases from J; junction bases left unmatched: 13. CDR3 sequence: CASSGRVGLAGGPKETQYF. CDR3 sequence (DNA): TGCGCCAGCAGCGGAAGAGTAGGACTAGCGGGGGGGCCGAAAGAGACCCAGTACTTC.

This clonotype was counted at least ten times. The chain couples TRBV6-5 to TRBJ2-1; the D is unclear. CDR1 MNHEY and CDR2 SVGAGI come from the germline V gene. The V gene lost 2 bases and the J gene lost 0 bases, with 8 bases spanning the gap. The CDR3 extends over 15 amino acids. This CDR3 reads CASSYAGSSYNEQFF. In DNA, the CDR3 is TGTGCCAGCAGTTACGCAGGTAGCTCCTACAATGAGCAGTTCTTC.

A few counts support this clonotype. This chain connects TRBV10-3 to TRBJ2-3; D perhaps matches TRBD1 (5 bases). Germline CDR1 ENHRY, CDR2 SYGVKD. CDR3 length: 13 amino acids. V dropped 10 bases and J dropped 5 bases, with 16 bases sitting between them. Here the CDR3 DNA reads TGTGCCACCGAGACAGAGCAGGGAGATACGCAGTATTTT. It specifies CATETEQGDTQYF.

This clonotype showed up many times. V usage is TRBV20-1 and J usage is TRBJ2-7, with TRBD1 matching over 7 bases. This CDR3 is 11 amino acids long. Trimming at V came to 7 bases and at J to 5 bases, leaving 5 bases not matched to a gene. Germline-derived CDR1 and CDR2 are DFQATT and SNEGSKA (reference sequence). CDR3 in amino acids: CSEKQGNEQYF. The DNA of the CDR3 is TGCAGTGAAAAACAGGGGAACGAGCAGTACTTC.

This clonotype was picked up many times. The chain is built from TRBV20-1 and TRBJ2-7; TRBD1 agrees at 10 bases. The CDR3 covers 14 residues. Germline V CDR1 and CDR2: DFQATT, SNEGSKA (reference sequence). With V trimmed by 6 bases and J by 6 bases, 11 bases remained unmatched. The CDR3 is CSARGQGTGVEQYF. The CDR3 DNA follows: TGCAGTGCCAGGGGCCAAGGGACAGGGGTCGAGCAGTACTTC.

J is TRBJ1-2 and V is TRBV12-3 or TRBV12-4, with D perhaps matching TRBD1 (6 bases). The CDR3 is made up of 15 amino acids. V gave up 0 bases and J gave up 1 base, with 9 bases separating them. CDR3 residues: CASSLAGGYNYGYTF. Here the CDR3 DNA reads TGTGCCAGCAGTTTAGCAGGGGGATATAACTATGGCTACACCTTC.